Listed below are T cell receptor beta chains from one sample, sequenced in a study of technical replicates of blood from a handful of donors. TCRdb's copy holds only in-frame clones and misses some; the assay was immunoSEQ multiplex PCR. The table has about 81,000 clones, 95% to 97% seen once. The material sequenced was T cells isolated from PBMCs. The receptors originated from a human donor in good health. Each CDR3 is given with its conserved first and last residue. A D gene is named only where the DNA matches it firmly. Part of the rows lack a size; the others show once, few, many or a class for expanded clones.

CDR3 protein	CDR3 DNA	V gene	J gene	D gene	clone size
CASSITGGNEQFF	TGTGCCAGCAGTATTACAGGGGGCAATGAGCAGTTCTTC	TRBV27	TRBJ2-1	TRBD1	.
CASSPKTGFDGRAHNEQFF	TGTGCCAGCAGCCCGAAGACCGGATTTGACGGGAGGGCCCACAATGAGCAGTTCTTC	TRBV7-6	TRBJ2-1	TRBD2	.
CASSQNNEQFF	TGTGCCAGCAGTCAGAACAATGAGCAGTTCTTC	TRBV6-4	TRBJ2-1	.	.
CASSLTNRGRNNQPQHF	TGTGCCAGCAGCCTGACTAACAGGGGGAGGAACAATCAGCCCCAGCATTTT	TRBV5-6	TRBJ1-5	TRBD1	.
CASPLKWYRGTVYGYTF	TGTGCCAGCCCCCTAAAATGGTACAGGGGGACAGTATATGGCTACACCTTC	TRBV21-1	TRBJ1-2	.	.
CASSQTGQPQHF	TGCGCCAGCAGCCAGACTGGTCAGCCCCAGCATTTT	TRBV4-1	TRBJ1-5	.	once
CAWSVLDRSLDTIYF	TGTGCCTGGAGTGTACTAGACAGGAGCCTGGACACCATATATTTT	TRBV30	TRBJ1-3	.	.
CASRFHMTGKETQYF	TGTGCCAGTAGATTCCATATGACAGGGAAAGAGACCCAGTACTTC	TRBV19	TRBJ2-5	TRBD1	.
CASSFRDSPVETQYF	TGCGCCAGCAGCTTTCGGGATTCCCCGGTGGAGACCCAGTACTTC	TRBV4-1	TRBJ2-5	.	.
CASSLAPPTGSSYNSPLHF	TGTGCCAGCAGCCTCGCACCCCCGACAGGGAGCTCCTATAATTCACCCCTCCACTTT	TRBV4-2	TRBJ1-6	TRBD1	.
CASRKQGYEQYF	TGTGCCAGCAGAAAACAGGGGTACGAGCAGTACTTC	TRBV6-5	TRBJ2-7	TRBD1	.
CASSISGVGNEAFF	TGTGCCAGTAGTATATCAGGGGTCGGGAATGAAGCTTTCTTT	TRBV19	TRBJ1-1	.	.
CASSDWETQYF	TGTGCCAGCAGCGACTGGGAGACCCAGTACTTC	TRBV2	TRBJ2-5	.	.
CASSYSWQLRDTEAFF	TGTGCCAGCAGTTACTCGTGGCAGTTGAGGGATACTGAAGCTTTCTTT	TRBV6-5	TRBJ1-1	.	.
CASSLGQGNTEAFF	TGTGCCAGCAGCTTGGGACAGGGCAACACTGAAGCTTTCTTT	TRBV7-9	TRBJ1-1	TRBD1	.
CASSTGEATDTQYF	TGTGCCAGCAGTACAGGGGAGGCCACAGATACGCAGTATTTT	TRBV6-1	TRBJ2-3	.	few
CASSFSLYEQYF	TGTGCCAGCAGTTTCAGTCTCTACGAGCAGTACTTC	TRBV11-3	TRBJ2-7	.	.
CASRSGDRGNQPQHF	TGTGCCAGCAGGAGTGGAGACAGGGGGAATCAGCCCCAGCATTTT	TRBV28	TRBJ1-5	TRBD1	.
CASSQETGGRTNEKLFF	TGCGCCAGCAGCCAAGAGACAGGGGGCCGAACTAATGAAAAACTGTTTTTT	TRBV4-1	TRBJ1-4	TRBD1	.
CASSMGGLHYGYTF	TGTGCCAGTAGTATGGGGGGACTTCACTATGGCTACACCTTC	TRBV19	TRBJ1-2	.	.
CASSLGPVNYEQYF	TGTGCCAGCAGCCTTGGGCCAGTTAACTACGAGCAGTACTTC	TRBV16	TRBJ2-7	.	.
CASKDSQADTEAFF	TGTGCCAGCAAGGACTCCCAAGCGGACACTGAAGCTTTCTTT	TRBV2	TRBJ1-1	.	.
CASSQANRGPTNEKLFF	TGCGCCAGCAGCCAAGCCAACAGGGGGCCAACTAATGAAAAACTGTTTTTT	TRBV4-1	TRBJ1-4	TRBD1	.
CASSQARYLAGGPELPYNEQFF	TGTGCCAGCAGCCAAGCCCGCTACCTAGCGGGGGGGCCCGAATTGCCCTACAATGAGCAGTTCTTC	TRBV4-2	TRBJ2-1	TRBD2	once
CASSQGDRLSSYEQYF	TGCGCCAGCAGCCAAGGCGACAGGTTAAGCTCCTACGAGCAGTACTTC	TRBV4-1	TRBJ2-7	.	.
CASSTRTGWNTEAFF	TGTGCCAGCAGCACACGGACAGGCTGGAACACTGAAGCTTTCTTT	TRBV7-2	TRBJ1-1	TRBD1	.
CASSQTPGQKSYEQYF	TGTGCCAGCTCACAAACACCGGGACAGAAATCCTACGAGCAGTACTTC	TRBV18	TRBJ2-7	TRBD1	.
CASSPGTDQVQGNEKLFF	TGTGCCAGCAGCCCAGGGACAGACCAGGTTCAGGGTAATGAAAAACTGTTTTTT	TRBV5-5	TRBJ1-4	TRBD1	.
CASSPRQGNYGYTF	TGTGCCAGCAGCCCCCGACAGGGTAACTATGGCTACACCTTC	TRBV9	TRBJ1-2	TRBD1	.
CASSEGGWGQLPLGTDTQYF	TGTGCCAGCAGTGAAGGGGGTTGGGGACAGCTCCCGTTAGGCACAGATACGCAGTATTTT	TRBV6-1	TRBJ2-3	TRBD1	.